A single sample is the source of the 11 T cell receptor beta chains below, sequenced in a study of shared clonotypes between healthy human individuals. The assay was immunoSEQ multiplex PCR, and TCRdb's table has in-frame clones only and misses some. The sample lists about 1 million clones; about four fifths were seen once. The sample consisted of memory CD4+ T cells from PBMCs. Subset denoted: CD45RA-negative fraction. All receptors come from a man aged 18 to 30 in good health. Some clones in this sample may be carry-over from other donors' samples.

This rearrangement joins TRBV6-4 to TRBJ2-1; D may be TRBD2 (5 bases). In germline, CDR1 is MRHNA, CDR2 SNTAGT. The CDR3 runs to 14 residues. V was trimmed by 3 bases and J by 12 bases, leaving 18 bases between them. CDR3 loop: CASSEFPQSSGQFF. CDR3 bases: TGTGCCAGCAGTGAGTTTCCCCAGTCCAGCGGGCAGTTCTTC.

This chain links TRBV7-7 with TRBJ2-3; D is unclear. Germline CDR1 reads SSHAT; CDR2 reads FNYEAQ (reference sequence). The CDR3 runs to 14 residues. Trimming took off 2 bases at V and 0 bases at J, with 6 bases between the two ends. The CDR3 region has the DNA TGTGCCAGCAGCTTAACCCCGAGCACAGATACGCAGTATTTT. It is translated as CASSLTPSTDTQYF.

This clone has a handful of counts. The chain joins TRBV29-1 to TRBJ2-1; D is uncertain. Germline CDR1 SQVTM, CDR2 ANQGSEA. This CDR3 contains 13 residues. Trimming cost V 7 bases and J 0 bases, with 10 bases left between them. CDR3 sequence (DNA): TGCAGCGCAAACGGACCCTCCTACAATGAGCAGTTCTTC. Amino acid sequence: CSANGPSYNEQFF.

This clone was counted a single time. The chain links TRBV18 to TRBJ1-1; D remains unclear. Germline V gene sequence: CDR1 KGHSH, CDR2 LQKENI. V lost 7 bases and J 6 bases, leaving 12 bases between the germline ends. The CDR3 loop spans 12 amino acids. As DNA, the CDR3 is TGTGCCAGCTGCGAAACCCGACCTGAAGCTTTCTTT. Its translation is CASCETRPEAFF.

This chain joins TRBV15 and TRBJ2-5; no clear D gene. The CDR3 sequence is 12 residues long. CDR1 is LNHNV and CDR2 is YYDKDF in the germline V gene (reference sequence). V lost 3 bases, J lost 7 bases, and 9 bases lay in between. DNA for the CDR3: TGTGCCACCAGCAGGGGGTTTAGGACCCAGTACTTC. Protein sequence: CATSRGFRTQYF.

This sequence joins TRBV29-1 and TRBJ2-1; D gene ambiguous. From germline, CDR1 is SQVTM and CDR2 ANQGSEA. V dropped 4 bases and J dropped 6 bases, with 7 bases sitting between them. This CDR3 comprises 11 residues. CDR3 amino acids: CSVVGRNEQFF. DNA for the CDR3: TGCAGCGTTGTTGGGCGCAATGAGCAGTTCTTC.

The J gene is TRBJ2-3, the V gene TRBV29-1; D is tentatively TRBD1 or TRBD2 (6 bases each). Trimming took off 0 bases at V and 2 bases at J, with 12 bases between the two ends. The CDR3 length is 15 residues. The germline gives CDR1 SQVTM, CDR2 ANQGSEA. The CDR3 coding sequence is TGCAGCGTTGAAGATTGGAGGGGGGACACAGATACGCAGTATTTT. Translating it yields CSVEDWRGDTDTQYF.

V and J are TRBV28 and TRBJ2-7, with 8 positions matching TRBD1. The CDR3 has 15 amino acids. J lost 3 bases, V lost 7 bases, and 11 bases had no gene match. Germline V lookup: CDR1 MDHEN, CDR2 SYDVKM. CDR3 protein: CASTLAAGGFYEQYF. Written as DNA, the CDR3 is TGTGCCAGCACCCTGGCTGCAGGGGGCTTCTACGAGCAGTACTTC.

Remarks on this clone: Other nucleotide sequences in the sample specify the same CDR3. This sequence joins TRBV5-1 and TRBJ2-7; 8 nucleotides agree with TRBD2. Per the germline V gene, CDR1 is SGHRS and CDR2 is YFSETQ. The CDR3 loop spans 14 amino acids. V gave up 0 bases and J gave up 4 bases; unmatched junction bases: 3. CDR3 protein: CASSLAAGGYEQYF. DNA for the CDR3: TGCGCCAGCAGCTTGGCCGCGGGGGGTTACGAGCAGTACTTC.

This clone was seen a few times. The rearrangement uses TRBV28 and TRBJ2-3, with 9 bases fitting TRBD2. The CDR3 length is 15 residues. Germline V gives CDR1 MDHEN, CDR2 SYDVKM. J lost 3 bases, V lost 5 bases, and 6 bases had no gene match. The CDR3 region has the DNA TGTGCCAGCAGTGTAGCGGGAGTTGGGACAGATACGCAGTATTTT. This sequence encodes CASSVAGVGTDTQYF.

The chain has TRBV11-3 and TRBJ2-7, with a weak D call TRBD2 (6 bases). The CDR3 is 14 amino acids. V was trimmed by 3 bases and J by 6 bases, leaving 15 bases between them. Looked up from germline, CDR1 is SGHNT and CDR2 is YENEEA. DNA for the CDR3: TGTGCCAGCAGCTTTGGCGGGGACGCCGTCGAGCAGTACTTC. It yields the protein CASSFGGDAVEQYF.